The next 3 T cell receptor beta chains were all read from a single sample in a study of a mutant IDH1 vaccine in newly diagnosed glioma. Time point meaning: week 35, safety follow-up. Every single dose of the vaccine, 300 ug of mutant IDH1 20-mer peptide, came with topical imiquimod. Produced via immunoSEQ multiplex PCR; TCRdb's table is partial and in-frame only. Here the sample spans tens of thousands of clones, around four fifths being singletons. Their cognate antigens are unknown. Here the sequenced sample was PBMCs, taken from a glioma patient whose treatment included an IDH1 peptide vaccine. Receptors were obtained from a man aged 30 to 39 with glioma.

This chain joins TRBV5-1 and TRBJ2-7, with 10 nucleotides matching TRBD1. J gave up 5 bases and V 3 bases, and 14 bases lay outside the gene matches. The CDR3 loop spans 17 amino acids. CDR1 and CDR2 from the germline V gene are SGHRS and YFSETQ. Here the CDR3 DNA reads TGCGCCAGCAGCTACCATAATCCCCCCGGGACAGGGGACGAGCAGTACTTC. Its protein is CASSYHNPPGTGDEQYF.

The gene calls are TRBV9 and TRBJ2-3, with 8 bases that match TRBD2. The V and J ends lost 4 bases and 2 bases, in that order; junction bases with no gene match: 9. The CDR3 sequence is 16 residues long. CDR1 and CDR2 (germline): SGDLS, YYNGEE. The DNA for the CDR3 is TGTGCCAGCAGCCCCCAGCGGGGGCAATACACAGATACGCAGTATTTT. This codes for CASSPQRGQYTDTQYF.

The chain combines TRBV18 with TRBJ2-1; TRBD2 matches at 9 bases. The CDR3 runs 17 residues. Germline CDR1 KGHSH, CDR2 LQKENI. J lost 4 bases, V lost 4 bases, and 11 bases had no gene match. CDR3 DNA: TGTGCCAGCTCACTTAGGGTCCCAGCGGGGGGATACAATGAGCAGTTCTTC. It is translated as CASSLRVPAGGYNEQFF.